This T cell receptor beta chain appears in the sequencing data of a study of neurological immune-mediated disorders. Study results and caveats: Expansion of TCR clones was greatest in HTLV-1-associated myelopathy and smallest in multiple sclerosis, where it fell below that of healthy controls.

This clonotype was seen many times. Antigen specificity is unknown. 5'RACE with 10-nucleotide random UMIs produced the cDNA. TCRdb called the 5' RACE reads again in MiXCR, with one record for every CDR3 protein. The sample yields about 58,000 distinct CDR3 sequences, about 3.4% seen once. Deletions cut 0 bases from V and 2 bases from J, with 8 bases between. The CDR3 has 15 amino acids. Germline V gives CDR1 LNHNV, CDR2 YYDKDF (reference sequence). The unsorted libraries originated from 2 million PBMCs kept at -80 C. V usage is TRBV15 and J usage is TRBJ2-1; D unresolved. The specimen sequenced was PBMCs. The TCR originated in a woman aged 60-75 years with multiple sclerosis. CDR3 sequence (DNA): TGTGCCACCAGCAGAGACGCAGTCCCCTACAATGAGCAGTTCTTC. Translating it yields CATSRDAVPYNEQFF.